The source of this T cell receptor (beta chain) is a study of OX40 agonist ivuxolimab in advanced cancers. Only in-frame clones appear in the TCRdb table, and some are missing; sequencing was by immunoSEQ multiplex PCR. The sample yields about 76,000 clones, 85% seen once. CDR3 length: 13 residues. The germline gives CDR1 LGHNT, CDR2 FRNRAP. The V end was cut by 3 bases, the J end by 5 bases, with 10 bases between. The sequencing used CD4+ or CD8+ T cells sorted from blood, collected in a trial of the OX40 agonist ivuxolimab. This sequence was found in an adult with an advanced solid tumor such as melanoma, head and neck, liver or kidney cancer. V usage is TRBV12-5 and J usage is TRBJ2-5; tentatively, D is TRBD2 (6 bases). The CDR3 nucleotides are TGTGCTAGTGGTTTATCAGGGAGGGAGACCCAGTACTTC. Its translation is CASGLSGRETQYF.